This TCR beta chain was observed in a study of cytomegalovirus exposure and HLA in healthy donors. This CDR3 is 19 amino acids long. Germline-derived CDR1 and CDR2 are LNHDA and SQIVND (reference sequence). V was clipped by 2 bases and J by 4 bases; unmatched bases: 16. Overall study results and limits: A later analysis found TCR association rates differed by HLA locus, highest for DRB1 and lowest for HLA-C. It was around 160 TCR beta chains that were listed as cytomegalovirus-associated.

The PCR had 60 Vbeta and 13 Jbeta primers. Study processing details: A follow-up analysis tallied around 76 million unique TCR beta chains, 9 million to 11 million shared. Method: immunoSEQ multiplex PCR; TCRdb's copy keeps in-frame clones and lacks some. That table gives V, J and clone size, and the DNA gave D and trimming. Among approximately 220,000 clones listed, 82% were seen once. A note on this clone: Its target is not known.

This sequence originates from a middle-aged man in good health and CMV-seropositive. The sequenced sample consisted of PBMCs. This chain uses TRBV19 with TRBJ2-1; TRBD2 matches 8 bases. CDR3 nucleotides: TGTGCCAGTAGTATATCTACCCGAATTAGCGGGAATACTTACAATGAGCAGTTCTTC. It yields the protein CASSISTRISGNTYNEQFF.